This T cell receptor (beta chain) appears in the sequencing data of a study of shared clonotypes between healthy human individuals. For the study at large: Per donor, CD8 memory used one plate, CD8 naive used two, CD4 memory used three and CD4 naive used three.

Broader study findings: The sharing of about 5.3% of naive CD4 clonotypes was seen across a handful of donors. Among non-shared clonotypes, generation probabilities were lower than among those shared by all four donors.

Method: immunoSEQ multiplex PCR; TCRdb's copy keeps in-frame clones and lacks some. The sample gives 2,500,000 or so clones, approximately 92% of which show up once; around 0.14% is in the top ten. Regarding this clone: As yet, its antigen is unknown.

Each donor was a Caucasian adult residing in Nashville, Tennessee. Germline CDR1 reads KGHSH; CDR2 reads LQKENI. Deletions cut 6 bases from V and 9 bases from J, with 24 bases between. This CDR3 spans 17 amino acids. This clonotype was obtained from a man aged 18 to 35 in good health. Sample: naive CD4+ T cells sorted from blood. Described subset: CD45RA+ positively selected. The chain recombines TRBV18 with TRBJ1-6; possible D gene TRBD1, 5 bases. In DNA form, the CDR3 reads TGTGCCAGCTCGCCAGCCGTAGACACCAGGGAAGGTTCACCCCTCCACTTT. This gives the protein CASSPAVDTREGSPLHF.